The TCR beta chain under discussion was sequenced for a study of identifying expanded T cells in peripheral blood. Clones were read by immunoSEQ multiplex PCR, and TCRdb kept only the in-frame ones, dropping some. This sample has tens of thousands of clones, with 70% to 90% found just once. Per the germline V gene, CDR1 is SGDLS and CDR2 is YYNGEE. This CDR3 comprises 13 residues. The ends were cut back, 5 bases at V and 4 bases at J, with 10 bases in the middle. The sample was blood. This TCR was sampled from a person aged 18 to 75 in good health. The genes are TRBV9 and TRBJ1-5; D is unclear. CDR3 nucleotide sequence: TGTGCCAGCAGTGATGCGGAGAATCAGCCCCAGCATTTT. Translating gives CASSDAENQPQHF.